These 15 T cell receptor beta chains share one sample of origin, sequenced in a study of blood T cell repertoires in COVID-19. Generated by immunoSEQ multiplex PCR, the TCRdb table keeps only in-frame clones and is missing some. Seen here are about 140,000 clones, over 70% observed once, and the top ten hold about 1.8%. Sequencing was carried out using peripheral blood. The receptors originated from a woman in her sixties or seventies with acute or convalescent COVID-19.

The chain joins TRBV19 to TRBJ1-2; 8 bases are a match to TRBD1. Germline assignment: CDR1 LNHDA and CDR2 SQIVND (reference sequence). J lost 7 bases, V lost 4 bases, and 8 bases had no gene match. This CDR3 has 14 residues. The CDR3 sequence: CASSTDRGGFGYTF. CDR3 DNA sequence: TGTGCCAGTAGTACAGACAGGGGTGGTTTTGGCTACACCTTC.

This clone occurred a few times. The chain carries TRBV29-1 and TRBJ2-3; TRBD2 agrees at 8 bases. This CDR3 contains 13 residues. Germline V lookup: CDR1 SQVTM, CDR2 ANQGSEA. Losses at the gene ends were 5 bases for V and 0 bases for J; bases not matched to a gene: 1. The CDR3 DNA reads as TGCAGCGTTATAGCGGGAAGCACAGATACGCAGTATTTT. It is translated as CSVIAGSTDTQYF.

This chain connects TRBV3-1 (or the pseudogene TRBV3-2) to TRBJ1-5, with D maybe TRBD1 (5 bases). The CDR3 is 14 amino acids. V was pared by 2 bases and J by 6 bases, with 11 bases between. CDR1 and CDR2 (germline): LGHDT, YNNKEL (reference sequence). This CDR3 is CASSQSGRGQPQHF. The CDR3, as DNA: TGTGCCAGCAGCCAATCGGGTAGGGGTCAGCCCCAGCATTTT.

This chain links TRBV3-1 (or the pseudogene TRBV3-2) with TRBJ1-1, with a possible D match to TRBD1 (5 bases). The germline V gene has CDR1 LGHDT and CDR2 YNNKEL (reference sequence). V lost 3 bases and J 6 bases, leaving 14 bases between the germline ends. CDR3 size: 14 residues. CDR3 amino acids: CASSQLQPRAEAFF. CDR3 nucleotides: TGTGCCAGCAGCCAGCTACAGCCCAGGGCTGAAGCTTTCTTT.

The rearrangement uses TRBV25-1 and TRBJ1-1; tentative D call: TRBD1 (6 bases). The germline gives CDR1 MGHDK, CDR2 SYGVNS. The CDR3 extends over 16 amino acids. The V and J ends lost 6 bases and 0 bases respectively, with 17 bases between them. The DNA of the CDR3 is TGTGCCAGCAGCAGGAGAGGGGGAAGCATGAACACTGAAGCTTTCTTT. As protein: CASSRRGGSMNTEAFF.

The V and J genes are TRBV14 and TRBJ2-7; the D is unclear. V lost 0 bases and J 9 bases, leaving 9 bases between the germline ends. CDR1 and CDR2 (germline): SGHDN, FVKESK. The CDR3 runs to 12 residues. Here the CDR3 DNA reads TGTGCCAGCAGCCAAGATAATTCGGTGCAGTACTTC. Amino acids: CASSQDNSVQYF.

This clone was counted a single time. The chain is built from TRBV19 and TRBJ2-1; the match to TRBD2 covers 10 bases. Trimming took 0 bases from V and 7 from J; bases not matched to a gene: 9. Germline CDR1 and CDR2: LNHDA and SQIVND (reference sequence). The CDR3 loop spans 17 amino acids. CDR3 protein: CASSIDRAAGGRNEQFF. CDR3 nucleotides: TGTGCCAGTAGTATAGATCGGGCAGCGGGAGGGAGAAATGAGCAGTTCTTC.

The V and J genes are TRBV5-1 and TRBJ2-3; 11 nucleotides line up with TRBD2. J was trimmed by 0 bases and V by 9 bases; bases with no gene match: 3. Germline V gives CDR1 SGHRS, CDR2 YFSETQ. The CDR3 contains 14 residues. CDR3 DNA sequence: TGCGCCACCGGGACTAGCGGTAGCACAGATACGCAGTATTTT. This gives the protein CATGTSGSTDTQYF.

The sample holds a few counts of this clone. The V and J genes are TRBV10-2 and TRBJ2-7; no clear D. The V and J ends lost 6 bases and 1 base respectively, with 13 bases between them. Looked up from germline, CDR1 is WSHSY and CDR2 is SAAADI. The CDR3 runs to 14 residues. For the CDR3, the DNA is TGCGCCAGCAGCGGGTTCCAGACTTCCTACGAGCAGTACTTC. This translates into CASSGFQTSYEQYF.

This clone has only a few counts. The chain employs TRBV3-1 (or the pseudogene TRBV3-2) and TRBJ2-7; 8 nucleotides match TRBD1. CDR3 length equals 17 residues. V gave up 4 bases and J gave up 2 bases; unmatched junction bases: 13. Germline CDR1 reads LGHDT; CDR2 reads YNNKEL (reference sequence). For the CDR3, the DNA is TGTGCCAGCAGCCCCGACCGGACAGGGATGGTTCCCTACGAGCAGTACTTC. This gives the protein CASSPDRTGMVPYEQYF.

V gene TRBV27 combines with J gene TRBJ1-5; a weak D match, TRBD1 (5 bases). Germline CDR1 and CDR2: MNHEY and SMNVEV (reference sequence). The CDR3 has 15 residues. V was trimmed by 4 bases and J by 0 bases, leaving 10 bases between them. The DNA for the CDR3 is TGTGCCAGCAGTTCATGGGGGGGTAGCAATCAGCCCCAGCATTTT. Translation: CASSSWGGSNQPQHF.

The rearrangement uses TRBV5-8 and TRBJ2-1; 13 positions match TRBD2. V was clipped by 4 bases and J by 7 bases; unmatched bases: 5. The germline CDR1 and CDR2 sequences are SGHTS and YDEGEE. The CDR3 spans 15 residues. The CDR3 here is CASSLGLAGFNEQFF. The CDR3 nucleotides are TGTGCCAGCAGCCTGGGACTAGCGGGATTTAATGAGCAGTTCTTC.

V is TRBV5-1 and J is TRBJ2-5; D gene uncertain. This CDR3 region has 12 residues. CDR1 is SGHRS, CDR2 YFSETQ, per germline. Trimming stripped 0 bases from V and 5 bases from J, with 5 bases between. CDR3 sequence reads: CASSLAMETQYF. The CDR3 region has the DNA TGCGCCAGCAGCTTGGCCATGGAGACCCAGTACTTC.

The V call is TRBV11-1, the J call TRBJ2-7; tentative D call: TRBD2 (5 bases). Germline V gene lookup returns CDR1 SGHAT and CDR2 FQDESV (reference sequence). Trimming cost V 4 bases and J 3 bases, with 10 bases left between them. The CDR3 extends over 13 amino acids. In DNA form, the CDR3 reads TGTGCCAGCAGCTCCCCGGGGTTCTACGAGCAGTACTTC. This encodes CASSSPGFYEQYF.

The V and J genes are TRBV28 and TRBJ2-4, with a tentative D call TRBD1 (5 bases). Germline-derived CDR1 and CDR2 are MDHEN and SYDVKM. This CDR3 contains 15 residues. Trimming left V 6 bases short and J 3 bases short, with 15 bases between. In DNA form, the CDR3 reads TGTGCCAGCAGCTCTGATATAGGGGTCAAAAACATTCAGTACTTC. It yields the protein CASSSDIGVKNIQYF.